Presented here are 2 T cell receptor beta chains from one specimen sequenced in a study of early T cells in non-severe SARS-CoV-2 infection. TCRdb re-derived calls from the 5' RACE reads in MiXCR, one entry per CDR3 protein. The table records approximately 71,000 distinct CDR3 sequences, roughly a tenth of them present only once. Sequencing input: whole blood. These TCRs come from an adult who was a healthcare worker with PCR-confirmed SARS-CoV-2 infection or an uninfected control (not recorded which).

This clonotype was observed many times. CDR3 sequence (DNA): TGTGCCAGCAGTTTGGACAGCCTAGAAGCTTTCTTT. It codes for CASSLDSLEAFF. This sequence joins TRBV6-6 and TRBJ1-1, with TRBD1 as a possible D gene (6 bases). Germline CDR1 and CDR2: MNHNY and SVGAGI (reference sequence). CDR3 length equals 12 residues. V dropped 4 bases and J dropped 8 bases, with 11 bases sitting between them.

There are a few counts of this clonotype. This chain uses TRBV19 with TRBJ1-4; D gene ambiguous. V lost 5 bases to trimming and J lost 8 bases, with 12 bases between them. This CDR3 region has 13 residues. Germline V gives CDR1 LNHDA, CDR2 SQIVND (reference sequence). The CDR3 reads CASSPGRSEKLFF. DNA for the CDR3: TGTGCCAGTAGTCCGGGAAGGAGCGAAAAACTGTTTTTT.